This T cell receptor beta chain was recorded in a study of early T cells in non-severe SARS-CoV-2 infection. The overall study: Chains were unpaired, as sequencing was done on bulk RNA from unsorted whole blood. General study points: Private and CD4 specificities were missed by VDJdb matching, skewed to anti-spike CD8.

Individual cDNA molecules received unique molecular identifiers. TCRdb fed the 5' RACE reads into MiXCR, producing one record per CDR3 protein. The table lists approximately 84,000 distinct CDR3 sequences, less than 15% of them singletons. Trimming cost V 5 bases and J 4 bases, with 14 bases left between them. This CDR3 is 15 amino acids long. Germline-derived CDR1 and CDR2 are SNHLY and FYNNEI. In this sample, this clonotype turned up many times. Its target is unknown. The clonotype was recovered from an adult who was a healthcare worker with PCR-confirmed SARS-CoV-2 infection or an uninfected control (not recorded which). This chain joins TRBV2 and TRBJ2-2; D not certain. Sequencing was carried out using whole blood. CDR3 coding DNA: TGTGCCAGCAGTCCACGATCCGTGAGCACCGGGGAGCTGTTTTTT. Protein: CASSPRSVSTGELFF.